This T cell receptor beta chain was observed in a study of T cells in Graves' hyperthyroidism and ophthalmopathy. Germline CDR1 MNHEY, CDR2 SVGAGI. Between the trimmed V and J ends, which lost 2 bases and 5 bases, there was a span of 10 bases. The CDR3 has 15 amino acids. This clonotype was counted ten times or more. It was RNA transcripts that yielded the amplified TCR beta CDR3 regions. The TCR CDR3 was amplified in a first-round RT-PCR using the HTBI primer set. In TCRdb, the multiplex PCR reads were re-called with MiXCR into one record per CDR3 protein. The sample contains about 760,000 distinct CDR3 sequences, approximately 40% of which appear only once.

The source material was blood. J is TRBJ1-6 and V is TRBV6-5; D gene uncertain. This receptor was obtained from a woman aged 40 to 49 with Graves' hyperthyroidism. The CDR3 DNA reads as TGTGCCAGCAGTTACAGGGTCGGGAATAATTCACCCCTCCACTTT. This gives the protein CASSYRVGNNSPLHF.